The rows below give T cell receptor beta chains drawn from one sample of a study of blood T cell repertoires in COVID-19. The table came from immunoSEQ multiplex PCR; TCRdb's copy has only in-frame clones and leaves some out. The table shows around 24,000 clones, with around 79% occurring only once. The sample comprised peripheral blood. These receptors were collected from a man aged 80 or over with active or convalescent COVID-19. The CDR3 runs from the conserved cysteine through the conserved F or W. D genes are given only for firm matches. A clone size is listed for some rows: how often the clone was seen (once, few, many), or a class if it is expanded.

size: -; V: TRBV7-2; J: TRBJ2-7; D: -; DNA: TGTGCCAGCAGCTCCCTGCTGGGCACTCCCGAGCAGTACTTC; CDR3: CASSSLLGTPEQYF
size: few; V: TRBV7-2; J: TRBJ2-1; D: TRBD2; DNA: TGTGCCAGCAGCCTGAGACTAGCTTGGGAGCAGTTCTTC; CDR3: CASSLRLAWEQFF
size: -; V: TRBV10-3; J: TRBJ2-3; D: -; DNA: TGTGCCACCCGAGGACTCGCTAGCACAGATACGCAGTATTTT; CDR3: CATRGLASTDTQYF
size: -; V: TRBV7-2; J: TRBJ2-5; D: TRBD2; DNA: TGTGCCAGCAGCTTCTGGGAGGGCCAAGAGACCCAGTACTTC; CDR3: CASSFWEGQETQYF
size: few; V: TRBV19; J: TRBJ1-2; D: -; DNA: TGTGCCAGTAGTGCGGGGGAAGGAGACTATGGCTACACCTTC; CDR3: CASSAGEGDYGYTF
size: -; V: TRBV2; J: TRBJ2-1; D: -; DNA: TGTGCCAGCAGGTTGAGTAGCGGTGTCGGTGAGCAGTTCTTC; CDR3: CASRLSSGVGEQFF
size: -; V: TRBV11-2; J: TRBJ2-1; D: -; DNA: TGTGCCAGCAGCTTAGTTGAATCGTTAGATCCACGCTACAATGAGCAGTTCTTC; CDR3: CASSLVESLDPRYNEQFF
size: -; V: TRBV7-2; J: TRBJ2-1; D: -; DNA: TGTGCCAGCAGCTTGGCTCGGGAAAATGAGCAGTTCTTC; CDR3: CASSLARENEQFF
size: -; V: TRBV19; J: TRBJ1-4; D: TRBD1; DNA: TGTGCCAGTAGCGACAGGGGAACTAATGAAAAACTGTTTTTT; CDR3: CASSDRGTNEKLFF
size: once; V: TRBV19; J: TRBJ1-1; D: -; DNA: TGTGCCAGTAGTATAGAACGGACAGACACTGAAGCTTTCTTT; CDR3: CASSIERTDTEAFF
size: -; V: TRBV7-8; J: TRBJ1-3; D: TRBD1; DNA: TGTGCCAGCAGCAAAGGACAGGTTGCTGGAAACACCATATATTTT; CDR3: CASSKGQVAGNTIYF
size: -; V: TRBV11-2; J: TRBJ2-2; D: -; DNA: TGTGCCAGCAGCTATTGGACAGACCCCGGGGAGCTGTTTTTT; CDR3: CASSYWTDPGELFF
size: once; V: TRBV6-2/TRBV6-3; J: TRBJ2-7; D: TRBD2; DNA: TGTGCCAGCAGTTACAAACTAGCGGGGCCGATTGTCTACGAGCAGTACTTC; CDR3: CASSYKLAGPIVYEQYF
size: -; V: TRBV3-1/TRBV3-2; J: TRBJ1-5; D: TRBD1; DNA: TGTGCCAGCAGCCCAGGCGGACAGGGCCGAAGCAATCAGCCCCAGCATTTT; CDR3: CASSPGGQGRSNQPQHF